Listed here are 15 T cell receptor beta chains from one sample, sequenced in a study of Tregs in tolerant kidney transplant recipients. Generated by immunoSEQ multiplex PCR, the TCRdb table keeps only in-frame clones and is missing some. The data contain approximately 260,000 clones, 65% to 85% of them seen just once; the ten biggest clones take up about 0.58%. The sequenced material came from CD4+ T cells from blood. These receptor sequences come from a human donor in good health.

The V gene is TRBV19, the J gene TRBJ2-1; D may be TRBD2 (5 bases). The V end was cut by 3 bases, the J end by 10 bases, with 10 bases between. The V gene's germline CDR1 is LNHDA and CDR2 SQIVND (reference sequence). CDR3 length equals 12 residues. CDR3 region: CASSILRGEQFF. CDR3 coding DNA: TGTGCCAGTAGTATCCTCAGAGGGGAGCAGTTCTTC.

The chain uses TRBV10-3 and TRBJ2-1; 12 bases agree with TRBD2. The CDR3 is 17 residues long. Germline lookup yields CDR1 ENHRY and CDR2 SYGVKD. V dropped 6 bases and J dropped 9; count of bases not matched to a gene: 15. CDR3 DNA: TGTGCCATCAGCCCCGGGGCGGCTAGCGGGAGGGGGAGTGAGCAGTTCTTC. It encodes CAISPGAASGRGSEQFF.

The CDR3 spells CASSVDRVRQPQHF. Here the CDR3 DNA reads TGTGCCAGTAGTGTGGACAGGGTACGGCAGCCCCAGCATTTT. The chain employs TRBV19 and TRBJ1-5, with 8 bases aligning to TRBD1. The CDR3 is 14 amino acids. The germline CDR1 and CDR2 sequences are LNHDA and SQIVND (reference sequence). The J segment lost 7 bases and the V segment lost 5 bases, leaving 7 bases of the junction unmatched.

This clone was found once. The chain joins TRBV2 to TRBJ1-1, with 7 bases identical to TRBD1. Germline assignment: CDR1 SNHLY and CDR2 FYNNEI. The junction had 6 bases not matched to a gene; V was cut back by 2 bases and J by 3 bases. The CDR3 length is 15 residues. Here the CDR3 reads CASSENSGGDTEAFF. CDR3 nucleotides: TGTGCCAGCAGTGAAAATTCAGGGGGGGACACTGAAGCTTTCTTT.

The rearrangement uses TRBV9 and TRBJ1-4; maybe TRBD1 (6 bases). From germline, CDR1 is SGDLS and CDR2 YYNGEE. The CDR3 covers 14 residues. The V end was cut by 0 bases, the J end by 5 bases, with 8 bases between. The DNA for the CDR3 is TGTGCCAGCAGCGTAGAAGGGGGAAATGAAAAACTGTTTTTT. This translates into CASSVEGGNEKLFF.

The chain combines TRBV29-1 with TRBJ2-1; D may be TRBD1 (6 bases). Per germline, CDR1 SQVTM and CDR2 ANQGSEA. Between the trimmed V and J ends, which lost 7 bases and 7 bases, there was a span of 11 bases. The CDR3 sequence is 11 residues long. CDR3 bases: TGCAGCGGTCTTCAGGGGAATGAGCAGTTCTTC. This sequence encodes CSGLQGNEQFF.

The V gene is TRBV7-2, the J gene TRBJ1-5; D is unclear. V was cut by 2 bases and J by 4 bases, with 12 bases left in between. The CDR3 runs to 15 residues. Germline CDR1 SGHTA, CDR2 FQGNSA. CDR3 loop: CASSLWLGQNQPQHF. Here the CDR3 DNA reads TGTGCCAGCAGCTTATGGCTTGGTCAGAATCAGCCCCAGCATTTT.

Here the CDR3 reads CASSRRGEELFF. The CDR3 DNA reads as TGTGCCAGCAGTAGAAGGGGCGAGGAGCTGTTTTTT. The genes are TRBV7-6 and TRBJ2-2, with D possibly being TRBD1 (5 bases). Germline CDR1 is SGHVS and CDR2 is FNYEAQ. The CDR3 has 12 amino acids. The V gene lost 6 bases and the J gene lost 10 bases, with 12 bases spanning the gap. The full variable domain, in which reference TRBV7-6 and TRBJ2-2 provide the parts outside the CDR3, is GAGVSQSPRYKVTKRGQDVALRCDPISGHVSLYWYRQALGQGPEFLTYFNYEAQQDKSGLPNDRFSAERPEGSISTLTIQRTEQRDSAMYRCASSRRGEELFFGEGSRLTVL.

DNA for the CDR3: TGTGCCAGTAGTATATCGGGGTGGAGGGGCAATCAGCCCCAGCATTTT. Protein: CASSISGWRGNQPQHF. The chain combines TRBV19 with TRBJ1-5; D is unclear. CDR1 and CDR2 from the germline V gene are LNHDA and SQIVND (reference sequence). The V gene lost 2 bases and the J gene lost 2 bases, with 13 bases spanning the gap. The CDR3 has 16 residues.

The chain has TRBV5-4 and TRBJ2-1; 8 bases match TRBD1. From germline, CDR1 is SGHNT and CDR2 YYREEE (reference sequence). V gave up 3 bases and J gave up 9 bases; unmatched junction bases: 11. The CDR3 consists of 15 residues. CDR3 nucleotides: TGTGCCAGCAGCTCGTGGACAGGTGGGACAGGTGAGCAGTTCTTC. Translation gives CASSSWTGGTGEQFF.

This clone was seen only a few times. V is TRBV7-2 and J is TRBJ1-5; D call uncertain. Trimming cost V 1 base and J 4 bases, with 8 bases left between them. CDR1 is SGHTA and CDR2 is FQGNSA in the germline V gene. The CDR3 consists of 14 residues. The CDR3 loop is CASSLVAGNQPQHF. Here the CDR3 DNA reads TGTGCCAGCAGCTTAGTGGCGGGAAATCAGCCCCAGCATTTT.

The rearrangement links TRBV25-1 to TRBJ1-5, with D maybe TRBD1 (5 bases). CDR1 is MGHDK, CDR2 SYGVNS, per germline. The CDR3 runs to 17 residues. With 3 bases removed from V and 1 base from J, the gap between germline ends came to 16 bases. CDR3 nucleotide sequence: TGTGCCAGCAGTGATCCCGGTATAGGGGAGAGCAATCAGCCCCAGCATTTT. Translated, it gives CASSDPGIGESNQPQHF.

V is TRBV5-1 and J is TRBJ2-1; 9 positions match TRBD1. Looked up from germline, CDR1 is SGHRS and CDR2 is YFSETQ. Losses at the gene ends were 2 bases for V and 6 bases for J; bases not matched to a gene: 3. The length of the CDR3 is 14 residues. The CDR3 DNA follows: TGCGCCAGCAGCTTTGAGACAGGGGGCAATGAGCAGTTCTTC. It is translated as CASSFETGGNEQFF.

The chain is built from TRBV6-6 and TRBJ2-1, with a possible D match to TRBD1 (5 bases). Trimming pared 4 bases from V and 6 bases from J, leaving 13 bases between. The V gene's germline CDR1 is MNHNY and CDR2 SVGAGI (reference sequence). The CDR3 is 14 amino acids. CDR3 DNA: TGTGCCAGCAGTTTAAATACAGGTAGCAATGAGCAGTTCTTC. It translates to CASSLNTGSNEQFF.

The chain carries TRBV12-5 and TRBJ1-5; the match to TRBD1 covers 8 bases. V was pared by 0 bases and J by 1 base, with 11 bases of the junction left unmatched. This CDR3 contains 19 residues. In germline, CDR1 is LGHNT, CDR2 FRNRAP. The CDR3 reads CASGLVLGQGNPSNQPQHF. CDR3 DNA: TGTGCTAGTGGTTTGGTCCTCGGACAGGGCAACCCAAGCAATCAGCCCCAGCATTTT.